What follows is one T cell receptor beta chain and its context. The germline V gene encodes CDR1 MNHEY and CDR2 SMNVEV (reference sequence). This CDR3 comprises 16 residues. The V and J ends lost 6 bases and 0 bases respectively, with 12 bases between them. This sample is part of a study of patients and donors after allogeneic stem cell transplantation. Each CDR3 protein is one row after TCRdb ran MiXCR on the RT-PCR reads. Of approximately 21,000 distinct CDR3 sequences in the sample, around 28% were seen once. The TCR originated in a human donor who was either an allogeneic HSCT recipient or a stem cell or donor lymphocyte infusion donor (not recorded which). It is not recorded whose cells these are; they may come from a transplant donor. J is TRBJ1-6 and V is TRBV27; TRBD1 might be the D (5 bases). The sample was blood, either unsorted or a sorted T cell fraction (not recorded which). CDR3 sequence (DNA): TGTGCCAGCAGCCCCAGGGCCAGCTCCTATAATTCACCCCTCCACTTT. This codes for CASSPRASSYNSPLHF.